Given below is one T cell receptor (beta chain) in context. The data are from a study of blood T cell repertoires in COVID-19. Study-wide background: Nucleic acid was either cDNA or gDNA, and it came from T cells, B-cell-depleted T cells, or PBMCs.

Sequenced by immunoSEQ multiplex PCR; TCRdb stores in-frame clones only, minus some. The sample lists some 100,000 clones; 88% were seen once. The length of the CDR3 is 13 residues. The V end lost 5 bases, the J end lost 4 bases, and 11 bases lay between the germline ends. CDR1 is SGHTA and CDR2 is FQGNSA in the germline V gene. Sequencing input: peripheral blood. The rearrangement links TRBV7-2 to TRBJ2-5; D might be TRBD2 (5 bases). This TCR was recovered from a woman older than 75 with active COVID-19. The CDR3 sequence is CASSPDSRETQYF. The CDR3 DNA sequence: TGTGCCAGCAGCCCGGACTCCCGAGAGACCCAGTACTTC. Full variable domain (outside the CDR3, taken from reference TRBV7-2 and TRBJ2-5): GAGVSQSPSNKVTEKGKDVELRCDPISGHTALYWYRQSLGQGLEFLIYFQGNSAPDKSGLPSDRFSAERTGGSVSTLTIQRTQQEDSAVYLCASSPDSRETQYFGPGTRLLVL.